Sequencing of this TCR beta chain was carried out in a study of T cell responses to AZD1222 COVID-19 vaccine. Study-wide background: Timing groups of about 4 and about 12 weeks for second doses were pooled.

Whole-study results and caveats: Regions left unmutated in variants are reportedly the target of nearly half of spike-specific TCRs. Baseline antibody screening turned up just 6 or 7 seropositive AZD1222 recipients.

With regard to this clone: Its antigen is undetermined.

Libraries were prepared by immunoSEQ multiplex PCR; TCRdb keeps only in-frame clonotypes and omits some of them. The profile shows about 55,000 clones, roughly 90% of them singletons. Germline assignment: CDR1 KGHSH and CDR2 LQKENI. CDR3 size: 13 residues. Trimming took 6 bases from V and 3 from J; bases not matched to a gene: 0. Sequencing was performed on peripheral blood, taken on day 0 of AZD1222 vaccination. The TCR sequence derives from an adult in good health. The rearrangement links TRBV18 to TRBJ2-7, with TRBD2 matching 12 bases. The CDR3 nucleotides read TGTGCCAGCTCGGGACTAGCGGGCTACGAGCAGTACTTC. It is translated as CASSGLAGYEQYF.